What follows are 15 T cell receptor beta chains derived from one specimen sequenced in a study of yellow fever vaccine responses in identical twins. TCRdb independently ran MiXCR on the RT-PCR reads; one entry per CDR3 protein. This sample has approximately 32,000 distinct CDR3 sequences, with about three fifths found just once. The material sequenced was T cells from blood (PBMCs), unsorted or a sorted subset (not recorded which), taken before or after yellow fever vaccination (not recorded which). Receptors were obtained from a woman aged 18-35 years who received the yellow fever vaccine.

This clonotype was found once. The rearrangement uses TRBV5-1 and TRBJ2-1, with D possibly being TRBD2 (6 bases). Germline CDR1 is SGHRS and CDR2 is YFSETQ. V was pared by 4 bases and J by 8 bases, with 19 bases between. The CDR3 totals 15 residues. The CDR3 DNA follows: TGCGCCAGCAGCAGGGGACTCGGCTCGGGTGATGAGCAGTTCTTC. This gives the protein CASSRGLGSGDEQFF.

V gene TRBV19 combines with J gene TRBJ2-1, with unresolved D. The CDR3 has 13 residues. CDR1 and CDR2 (germline): LNHDA, SQIVND (reference sequence). V lost 4 bases, J lost 9 bases, and 13 bases lay in between. CDR3 bases: TGTGCCAGTAGTAGCCAGAACGGTGGTGAGCAGTTCTTC. Translation gives CASSSQNGGEQFF.

This clonotype was counted once. At one end the junction does not follow the germline gene, possibly because of a read error. The genes are TRBV6-1 and TRBJ1-2; TRBD1 agrees at 7 bases. This CDR3 contains 12 residues. CDR1 and CDR2 (germline): MNHNS, SASEGT. The CDR3 region is CASSPRQGGCTF. The CDR3 nucleotides read TGTGCCAGCAGTCCCCGGCAGGGGGGCTGCACCTTC.

In this sample, this clonotype turned up a few times. Germline is not matched at one junction end, which may reflect a read error. The rearrangement joins TRBV5-6 to TRBJ2-7; 7 positions match TRBD2. The CDR3 has 12 amino acids. Germline-derived CDR1 and CDR2 are SGHDT and YYEEEE. The CDR3 reads CASSLTTSDTFF. The CDR3 DNA reads TGTGCCAGCAGCTTAACCACTAGCGATACCTTCTTC.

DNA of the CDR3: TGTGCCAGCAGCCAAGCTGGGATCAATCAGCCCCAGCATTTT. Residues: CASSQAGINQPQHF. This sequence joins TRBV3-1 and TRBJ1-5; D is unclear. Per germline, CDR1 LGHDT and CDR2 YNNKEL (reference sequence). The V end lost 1 base, the J end lost 3 bases, and 7 bases lay between the germline ends. The CDR3 loop spans 14 amino acids.

This chain links TRBV7-6 with TRBJ1-1, with 7 bases that match TRBD1. Germline CDR1 and CDR2: SGHVS and FNYEAQ. Trimming cost V 3 bases and J 6 bases; bases outside gene matches: 7. The CDR3 sequence is 14 residues long. CDR3 sequence reads: CASSFGQAESEAFF. The CDR3 DNA follows: TGTGCCAGCAGCTTCGGACAGGCGGAGTCTGAAGCTTTCTTT.

J is TRBJ2-2 and V is TRBV5-1; D gene uncertain. Trimming took off 3 bases at V and 7 bases at J, with 10 bases between the two ends. Germline V gene lookup returns CDR1 SGHRS and CDR2 YFSETQ. The CDR3 sequence is 13 residues long. The CDR3: CASSYISDGELFF. CDR3 nucleotide sequence: TGCGCCAGCAGCTACATATCTGACGGGGAGCTGTTTTTT.

The J gene is TRBJ2-1, the V gene TRBV29-1; no clear D. The CDR3 covers 10 residues. V lost 4 bases to trimming and J lost 8 bases, with 6 bases between them. CDR1 is SQVTM and CDR2 is ANQGSEA in the germline V gene. The DNA of the CDR3 is TGCAGCGTTGGGCCGGATGAGCAGTTCTTC. Translated, it gives CSVGPDEQFF.

This clonotype showed up just once. The genes are TRBV7-3 and TRBJ2-1, with 7 bases lining up with TRBD2. This CDR3 has 15 residues. V gave up 1 base and J gave up 4 bases; unmatched junction bases: 4. Germline V lookup: CDR1 SGHTA, CDR2 FQGTGA. CDR3 DNA: TGTGCCAGCAGCTTAAGTGGGGGGGAGTACAATGAGCAGTTCTTC. Its translation: CASSLSGGEYNEQFF.

This clonotype has only one observation. The chain combines TRBV7-6 with TRBJ2-1; D call uncertain. Germline CDR1 is SGHVS and CDR2 is FNYEAQ. Trimming stripped 2 bases from V and 8 bases from J, with 10 bases between. This CDR3 has 13 amino acids. The CDR3 DNA sequence: TGTGCCAGCAGCTTAAAAGGTGTGCATGAGCAGTTCTTC. Its translation: CASSLKGVHEQFF.

The V gene is TRBV20-1, the J gene TRBJ1-2; D not resolved. The CDR3 covers 12 residues. Trimming took 5 bases from V and 0 from J, leaving 7 bases between them. Per the germline V gene, CDR1 is DFQATT and CDR2 is SNEGSKA (reference sequence). The CDR3 spells CSAVGSNYGYTF. The CDR3 DNA reads TGCAGTGCTGTGGGCTCTAACTATGGCTACACCTTC.

This clonotype was seen a handful of times. V gene TRBV19 combines with J gene TRBJ2-1, with no clear D. The CDR3 is 16 amino acids. V gave up 1 base and J gave up 9 bases, with 19 bases separating them. Germline V gene lookup returns CDR1 LNHDA and CDR2 SQIVND (reference sequence). CDR3 amino acids: CASSIAPNAGPSEQFF. CDR3 nucleotides: TGTGCCAGTAGTATAGCACCCAATGCTGGCCCGAGTGAGCAGTTCTTC.

This chain connects TRBV12-3 or TRBV12-4 to TRBJ1-4; 7 bases match TRBD1. The CDR3 is 14 residues long. Trimming cost V 3 bases and J 8 bases; bases outside gene matches: 6. CDR3 sequence reads: CASSFQGVGEKLFF. The CDR3 DNA reads as TGTGCCAGCAGTTTTCAGGGGGTAGGAGAAAAACTGTTTTTT.

Only a few counts were recorded for this clonotype. This chain joins TRBV9 and TRBJ2-2; D is ambiguous. V lost 2 bases, J lost 0 bases, and 8 bases lay in between. This CDR3 has 15 residues. Germline assignment: CDR1 SGDLS and CDR2 YYNGEE. The DNA for the CDR3 is TGTGCCAGCAGCGTTTACAGCTCGAACACCGGGGAGCTGTTTTTT. This codes for CASSVYSSNTGELFF.

This clonotype was seen a few times. V usage is TRBV20-1 and J usage is TRBJ1-1, with D unclear. V gave up 1 base and J gave up 0 bases, with 3 bases separating them. CDR1 is DFQATT, CDR2 SNEGSKA, per germline (reference sequence). The CDR3 totals 12 residues. The CDR3 DNA reads as TGCAGTGCTAGAGTGGTGAACACTGAAGCTTTCTTT. This gives the protein CSARVVNTEAFF.